A single sample gave rise to the 29 T cell receptor beta chains below, sequenced in a study of control samples from healthy donors and cancer patients. Data came from immunoSEQ multiplex PCR; TCRdb stores just in-frame clones and leaves some out. The data contain approximately 60,000 clones, approximately 85% of them singletons. The sequenced sample was blood. These receptors originate from a man aged 35-49 years in good health.

The gene calls are TRBV6-5 and TRBJ2-1, with 10 bases lining up with TRBD2. The CDR3 has 16 residues. From germline, CDR1 is MNHEY and CDR2 SVGAGI. J gave up 1 base and V 0 bases, and 0 bases lay outside the gene matches. The CDR3 sequence is CASSYSSGGSYNEQFF. CDR3 nucleotide sequence: TGTGCCAGCAGTTACTCTAGCGGGGGGTCCTACAATGAGCAGTTCTTC.

This chain joins TRBV2 and TRBJ2-2, with 9 nucleotides matching TRBD2. Per germline, CDR1 SNHLY and CDR2 FYNNEI. This CDR3 is built from 16 residues. J gave up 6 bases and V 6 bases, and 11 bases lay outside the gene matches. The CDR3 here is CASSSDYSGRSGELFF. The CDR3 nucleotides are TGTGCCAGCAGCTCCGATTATAGCGGGAGATCCGGGGAGCTGTTTTTT.

The chain is built from TRBV7-3 and TRBJ1-2; the match to TRBD1 covers 10 bases. This CDR3 contains 17 residues. Per the germline V gene, CDR1 is SGHTA and CDR2 is FQGTGA. The J segment lost 0 bases and the V segment lost 3 bases, leaving 7 bases of the junction unmatched. DNA for the CDR3: TGTGCCAGCAGCTTGGGAGGACAGGGGGGAGCTAACTATGGCTACACCTTC. This codes for CASSLGGQGGANYGYTF.

This clone showed up just a few times. This sequence joins TRBV4-3 and TRBJ2-2, with D uncertain. V was pared by 2 bases and J by 1 base, with 8 bases between. CDR3 length: 15 amino acids. From germline, CDR1 is LGHNA and CDR2 YSLEER. The CDR3 loop is CASSQWTVNTGELFF. CDR3 DNA: TGCGCCAGCAGCCAATGGACGGTGAACACCGGGGAGCTGTTTTTT.

The CDR3 DNA sequence: TGCGCCAGCAGCCAAGCGACAGGGGGTCTTAATGAAAAACTGTTTTTT. It translates to CASSQATGGLNEKLFF. The chain joins TRBV4-3 to TRBJ1-4; 9 nucleotides align to TRBD1. From germline, CDR1 is LGHNA and CDR2 YSLEER. Unmatched junction bases numbered 4, after V lost 1 base and J lost 4 bases. The CDR3 is 16 amino acids.

The chain uses TRBV30 and TRBJ1-6; D is unclear. This CDR3 is built from 16 residues. V was cut by 0 bases and J by 2 bases, with 11 bases left in between. Germline V lookup: CDR1 GTSNPN, CDR2 SVGIG (reference sequence). Written as DNA, the CDR3 is TGTGCCTGGAGTGTACGCCCGCTCGCCTATAATTCACCCCTCCACTTT. It codes for CAWSVRPLAYNSPLHF. Supplemented by reference TRBV30 and TRBJ1-6, the full variable domain reads SQTIHQWPATLVQPVGSPLSLECTVEGTSNPNLYWYRQAAGRGLQLLFYSVGIGQISSEVPQNLSASRPQDRQFILSSKKLLLSDSGFYLCAWSVRPLAYNSPLHFGNGTRLTVT.

V is TRBV7-9 and J is TRBJ2-4; TRBD2 aligns across 12 bases. The CDR3 runs to 15 residues. Germline assignment: CDR1 SEHNR and CDR2 FQNEAQ (reference sequence). J lost 9 bases, V lost 3 bases, and 6 bases had no gene match. CDR3 nucleotide sequence: TGTGCCAGCAGCTTGACTAGCGGGAGACAAAGCATTCAGTACTTC. This encodes CASSLTSGRQSIQYF.

V usage is TRBV30 and J usage is TRBJ2-1; possibly TRBD1 for D (6 bases). Germline values: CDR1 GTSNPN, CDR2 SVGIG (reference sequence). This CDR3 region has 15 residues. The V end lost 0 bases, the J end lost 7 bases, and 16 bases lay between the germline ends. The CDR3, as DNA: TGTGCCTGGAGTGTACAAACAGGGTGGAAAAATGAGCAGTTCTTC. Protein product: CAWSVQTGWKNEQFF.

This chain links TRBV19 with TRBJ2-7, with D possibly TRBD1 on 5 matching bases. Deletions cut 6 bases from V and 5 bases from J, with 17 bases between. Germline CDR1 and CDR2: LNHDA and SQIVND (reference sequence). This CDR3 spans 14 amino acids. For the CDR3, the DNA is TGTGCCAGTAGCCAACAGGTGACCACCCACGAGCAGTACTTC. Translation gives CASSQQVTTHEQYF.

This chain joins TRBV30 and TRBJ2-2; D gene uncertain. The CDR3 runs to 13 residues. V was pared by 1 base and J by 6 bases, with 9 bases between. Germline loops: CDR1 GTSNPN, CDR2 SVGIG (reference sequence). The CDR3 coding sequence is TGTGCCTGGAGTGGGCTAAATGCCGGGGAGCTGTTTTTT. The encoded protein is CAWSGLNAGELFF.

The chain joins TRBV6-5 to TRBJ1-4, with 8 bases that match TRBD1. J lost 7 bases, V lost 0 bases, and 7 bases had no gene match. The CDR3 sequence is 16 residues long. CDR1 is MNHEY and CDR2 is SVGAGI in the germline V gene. The CDR3 sequence: CASSYSLGTGVEKLFF. DNA of the CDR3: TGTGCCAGCAGTTACTCCCTCGGGACAGGTGTTGAAAAACTGTTTTTT.

The rearrangement uses TRBV15 and TRBJ1-6; the D is unclear. The germline CDR1 and CDR2 sequences are LNHNV and YYDKDF (reference sequence). V lost 1 base, J lost 7 bases, and 11 bases lay in between. This CDR3 has 15 amino acids. The CDR3 here is CATSRADDPNSPLHF. In nucleotides, the CDR3 is TGTGCCACCAGCAGAGCGGACGACCCAAATTCACCCCTCCACTTT.

The genes are TRBV11-2 and TRBJ2-2; D is ambiguous. The CDR3 has 14 residues. In germline, CDR1 is SGHAT, CDR2 FQNNGV. The V end was cut by 8 bases, the J end by 4 bases, with 14 bases between. The CDR3 loop reads CASRIAGLTGELFF. The CDR3 coding sequence is TGTGCCAGCCGGATAGCCGGCCTCACCGGGGAGCTGTTTTTT.

This chain connects TRBV29-1 to TRBJ2-2; a weak D match, TRBD1 (5 bases). CDR3 size: 15 residues. The V end lost 4 bases, the J end lost 0 bases, and 12 bases lay between the germline ends. The germline gives CDR1 SQVTM, CDR2 ANQGSEA. CDR3 sequence: CSVAPRGTNTGELFF. The CDR3 DNA reads as TGCAGCGTTGCCCCAAGGGGAACGAACACCGGGGAGCTGTTTTTT.

The V gene is TRBV9, the J gene TRBJ2-5, with TRBD1 matching 8 bases. The CDR3 spans 14 residues. The V gene end was trimmed by 3 bases and the J gene end by 5 bases; junction bases not matched to a gene: 6. Germline lookup yields CDR1 SGDLS and CDR2 YYNGEE. The CDR3 DNA follows: TGTGCCAGCAGCGCCCGGACAGGGCTGGAGACCCAGTACTTC. It encodes CASSARTGLETQYF. The full variable domain, in which reference TRBV9 and TRBJ2-5 provide the parts outside the CDR3, is DSGVTQTPKHLITATGQRVTLRCSPRSGDLSVYWYQQSLDQGLQFLIQYYNGEERAKGNILERFSAQQFPDLHSELNLSSLELGDSALYFCASSARTGLETQYFGPGTRLLVL.

In its sample, this clone was seen a few times. The rearrangement links TRBV6-6 to TRBJ1-5; no reliable D call. This CDR3 comprises 14 residues. CDR1 and CDR2 (germline): MNHNY, SVGAGI (reference sequence). V was clipped by 7 bases and J by 2 bases, with 12 bases between them. In nucleotides, the CDR3 is TGTGCCAGCACCGCCCTGGTCCGCAATCAGCCCCAGCATTTT. Protein sequence: CASTALVRNQPQHF.

The V call is TRBV7-9, the J call TRBJ2-7; 7 bases fit TRBD1. Germline V CDR1 and CDR2: SEHNR, FQNEAQ (reference sequence). The CDR3 has 15 residues. V lost 6 bases and J lost 3; bases outside the gene matches: 11. The CDR3 is CASSSLRDRVYEQYF. DNA of the CDR3: TGTGCCAGCAGTTCCCTCCGGGACAGAGTCTACGAGCAGTACTTC.

The rearrangement links TRBV6-5 to TRBJ2-1; 9 bases fit TRBD1. J was trimmed by 1 base and V by 10 bases; bases with no gene match: 5. Germline CDR1 and CDR2: MNHEY and SVGAGI. The CDR3 is made up of 14 amino acids. CDR3 sequence reads: CATFDRGSYNEQFF. The CDR3 nucleotides are TGTGCCACCTTCGACAGGGGGTCCTACAATGAGCAGTTCTTC.

The chain uses TRBV6-1 and TRBJ1-1; 9 bases agree with TRBD1. V trimming: 5 bases; J trimming: 1 base; junction bases outside the gene matches: 5. The CDR3 has 15 residues. Per the germline V gene, CDR1 is MNHNS and CDR2 is SASEGT. The CDR3 DNA reads as TGTGCCAGCAGTTCCCGGGGACAGGGGAACACTGAAGCTTTCTTT. It yields the protein CASSSRGQGNTEAFF.

The chain couples TRBV6-2 or TRBV6-3 to TRBJ1-6; D remains ambiguous. Trimming pared 6 bases from V and 3 bases from J, leaving 9 bases between. Germline V gene lookup returns CDR1 MNHEY and CDR2 SVGEGT. The CDR3 totals 14 residues. CDR3 sequence: CASSQQNYNSPLHF. Written as DNA, the CDR3 is TGTGCCAGCAGCCAACAGAACTATAATTCACCCCTCCACTTT.

The chain couples TRBV7-2 to TRBJ2-2, with a weak D call TRBD2 (5 bases). Germline V gene data show CDR1 as SGHTA and CDR2 as FQGNSA. V lost 1 base and J lost 5, with 8 bases in between. The CDR3 has 14 amino acids. This CDR3 reads CASSLERGTGELFF. The CDR3 DNA reads TGTGCCAGCAGCTTAGAGCGAGGGACCGGGGAGCTGTTTTTT.

This clone has more than one count but fewer than ten. CDR3 residues: CASSPRETQGETQYF. As DNA, the CDR3 is TGTGCCAGCTCACCACGCGAGACACAAGGAGAGACCCAGTACTTC. This sequence joins TRBV18 and TRBJ2-5; no clear D gene. The germline V gene has CDR1 KGHSH and CDR2 LQKENI. Between the trimmed V and J ends, which lost 1 base and 4 bases, there was a span of 13 bases. This CDR3 has 15 amino acids.

The chain joins TRBV6-5 to TRBJ2-3; no firm D call. CDR1 is MNHEY, CDR2 SVGAGI, per germline. This CDR3 has 14 residues. With 11 bases removed from V and 1 base from J, the gap between germline ends came to 16 bases. CDR3 nucleotides: TGTGCCGGCGGCCAGGCGACTGGCACAGATACGCAGTATTTT. It translates to CAGGQATGTDTQYF.

The chain links TRBV20-1 to TRBJ2-7; D not certain. The CDR3 spans 13 residues. The V end lost 3 bases, the J end lost 1 base, and 10 bases lay between the germline ends. Germline assignment: CDR1 DFQATT and CDR2 SNEGSKA (reference sequence). CDR3 protein: CSASPPASYEQYF. CDR3 DNA: TGCAGTGCTAGTCCCCCGGCTTCCTACGAGCAGTACTTC.

V is TRBV6-5 and J is TRBJ1-1; D remains ambiguous. Germline CDR1 is MNHEY and CDR2 is SVGAGI. V lost 8 bases and J 3 bases, leaving 16 bases between the germline ends. The CDR3 runs 14 residues. CDR3 in amino acids: CASRTRASDTEAFF. In DNA form, the CDR3 reads TGTGCCAGCCGGACGCGGGCCAGCGACACTGAAGCTTTCTTT.

The chain employs TRBV6-5 and TRBJ1-2; D possibly corresponds to TRBD1 (5 bases). The germline gives CDR1 MNHEY, CDR2 SVGAGI. This CDR3 spans 13 amino acids. Trimming left V 2 bases short and J 8 bases short, with 12 bases between. The CDR3 nucleotides read TGTGCCAGCAGTTACGGGACCTACGGGGGCTACACCTTC. Its translation: CASSYGTYGGYTF.

This clone was observed a handful of times. The chain is built from TRBV12-5 and TRBJ1-1; D perhaps matches TRBD1 (5 bases). Trimming left V 4 bases short and J 4 bases short, with 13 bases between. The CDR3 runs to 14 residues. The germline V gene has CDR1 LGHNT and CDR2 FRNRAP. As DNA, the CDR3 is TGTGCTAGTGGTTCCACAAATAGGGGCACTGAAGCTTTCTTT. It encodes CASGSTNRGTEAFF. Full variable domain (rest looked up from reference TRBV12-5 and TRBJ1-1): DARVTQTPRHKVTEMGQEVTMRCQPILGHNTVFWYRQTMMQGLELLAYFRNRAPLDDSGMPKDRFSAEMPDATLATLKIQPSEPRDSAVYFCASGSTNRGTEAFFGQGTRLTVV.

In its sample, this clone was seen many times. The chain joins TRBV9 to TRBJ1-6, with TRBD1 matching 10 bases. Germline loops: CDR1 SGDLS, CDR2 YYNGEE. J lost 14 bases, V lost 2 bases, and 13 bases had no gene match. The CDR3 is 16 residues long. The DNA of the CDR3 is TGTGCCAGCAGCGTTTTACCGGGACAGGGGATGGCGACCCTCCACTTT. It translates to CASSVLPGQGMATLHF.

V usage is TRBV11-1 and J usage is TRBJ2-7; either TRBD1 or TRBD2 may fit D (8 bases each). Germline values: CDR1 SGHAT, CDR2 FQDESV (reference sequence). The CDR3 length is 16 residues. Trimming took 4 bases from V and 5 from J, leaving 21 bases between them. The CDR3 DNA follows: TGTGCCAGCAGCTCGTGGACAGGGAAGGGACTAGACGAGCAGTACTTC. Its protein is CASSSWTGKGLDEQYF.